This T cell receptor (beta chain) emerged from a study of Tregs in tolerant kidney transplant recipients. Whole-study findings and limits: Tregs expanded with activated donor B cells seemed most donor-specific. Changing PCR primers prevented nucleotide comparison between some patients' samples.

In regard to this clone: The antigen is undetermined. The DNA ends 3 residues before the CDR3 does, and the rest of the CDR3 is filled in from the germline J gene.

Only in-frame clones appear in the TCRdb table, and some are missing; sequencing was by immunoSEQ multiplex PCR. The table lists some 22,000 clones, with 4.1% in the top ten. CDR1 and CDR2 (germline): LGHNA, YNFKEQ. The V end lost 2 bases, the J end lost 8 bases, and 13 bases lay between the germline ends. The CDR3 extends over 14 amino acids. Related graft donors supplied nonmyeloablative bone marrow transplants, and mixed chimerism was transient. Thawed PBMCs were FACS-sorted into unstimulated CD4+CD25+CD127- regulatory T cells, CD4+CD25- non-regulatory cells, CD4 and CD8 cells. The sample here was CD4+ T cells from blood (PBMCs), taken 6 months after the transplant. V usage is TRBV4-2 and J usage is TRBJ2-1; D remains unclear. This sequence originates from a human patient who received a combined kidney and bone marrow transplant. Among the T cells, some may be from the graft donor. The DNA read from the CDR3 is TGTGCCAGCAGCCAACGGGTCCTCTGGGATGAG. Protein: CASSQRVLWDE. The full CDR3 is CASSQRVLWDEQFF.